This passage covers 2 T cell receptor beta chains from one sample sequenced in a study of CD4+ T cells in melanoma. The assay was immunoSEQ multiplex PCR, and TCRdb's table has in-frame clones only and misses some. The repertoire consists of around 100,000 clones, with around 92% occurring once and the leading ten covering 3.3%. The specimen was peripheral blood. The receptors were gathered from a human donor with melanoma.

This chain joins TRBV5-1 and TRBJ2-5; D not certain. The germline V gene has CDR1 SGHRS and CDR2 YFSETQ. The CDR3 consists of 14 residues. With 0 bases removed from V and 1 base from J, the gap between germline ends came to 7 bases. CDR3 sequence (DNA): TGCGCCAGCAGCTTGGATGCAGGCCAAGAGACCCAGTACTTC. It is translated as CASSLDAGQETQYF.

The V gene is TRBV2, the J gene TRBJ2-7; D unresolved. CDR3 length equals 15 residues. Trimming shortened V by 7 bases and J by 0 bases, and 16 bases separated the two germline ends. The V gene's germline CDR1 is SNHLY and CDR2 FYNNEI. CDR3: CASTQEGVSSYEQYF. The CDR3 DNA is TGTGCCAGCACTCAGGAAGGTGTGAGCTCCTACGAGCAGTACTTC.